One and the same sample provided the 22 T cell receptor beta chains below, sequenced in a study of shared clonotypes between healthy human individuals. Sequencing used immunoSEQ multiplex PCR; TCRdb keeps in-frame clones, though not all of them. This table has 1.6 million or so clones, less than 99% appearing once. Sequenced material: naive CD4+ T cells sorted from blood. Subset meaning: CD45RA+ positively selected. Every receptor here comes from a man aged 30 to 39 in good health.

This chain connects TRBV27 to TRBJ1-2; D is unclear. The V gene's germline CDR1 is MNHEY and CDR2 SMNVEV (reference sequence). The CDR3 runs to 16 residues. V gave up 5 bases and J gave up 11 bases, with 27 bases separating them. The CDR3 spells CASSPGTGRRAMGYTF. The CDR3 bases are TGTGCCAGCAGTCCCGGTACGGGCAGGCGGGCGATGGGGTACACCTTC.

The chain uses TRBV18 and TRBJ1-5; D is uncertain. The length of the CDR3 is 13 residues. Looked up from germline, CDR1 is KGHSH and CDR2 is LQKENI. Deletions cut 8 bases from V and 3 bases from J, with 11 bases between. CDR3 bases: TGTGCCAGCAAGCTGGGGTACAATCAGCCCCAGCATTTT. Translating it yields CASKLGYNQPQHF.

Only one count was recorded for this clone. V is TRBV7-3 and J is TRBJ2-7; 10 bases map to TRBD2. Germline CDR1 SGHTA, CDR2 FQGTGA. The ends lost 5 bases at V and 7 bases at J; junction bases unmatched: 8. The CDR3 consists of 14 residues. As DNA, the CDR3 is TGTGCCAGCAGCCCGGGACTAGCGAGGGGAGAGCAGTACTTC. Its translation is CASSPGLARGEQYF.

The CDR3 DNA is TGTGCCAGCAGCGTAGGAGCGGATAACTACGAGCAGTACTTC. Residues: CASSVGADNYEQYF. The gene calls are TRBV9 and TRBJ2-7; D possibly corresponds to TRBD2 (5 bases). There are 14 residues in the CDR3. From germline, CDR1 is SGDLS and CDR2 YYNGEE. V was clipped by 0 bases and J by 3 bases, with 10 bases between them.

The chain employs TRBV6-6 and TRBJ1-5; D ambiguous. This CDR3 is 15 amino acids long. Deletions cut 2 bases from V and 0 bases from J, with 8 bases between. Germline assignment: CDR1 MNHNY and CDR2 SVGAGI (reference sequence). CDR3 bases: TGTGCCAGCAGTTACGTAGATTATAGCAATCAGCCCCAGCATTTT. It translates to CASSYVDYSNQPQHF.

This chain uses TRBV5-1 with TRBJ1-5; D gene ambiguous. This CDR3 is built from 13 residues. The germline gives CDR1 SGHRS, CDR2 YFSETQ. V was cut by 2 bases and J by 4 bases, with 7 bases left in between. The CDR3: CASSFGRNQPQHF. The CDR3 DNA sequence: TGCGCCAGCAGCTTTGGACGGAATCAGCCCCAGCATTTT.

The J gene is TRBJ2-3, the V gene TRBV11-2; a possible D gene is TRBD2 (6 bases). CDR3 size: 12 residues. Trimming left V 3 bases short and J 14 bases short, with 15 bases between. Per the germline V gene, CDR1 is SGHAT and CDR2 is FQNNGV. CDR3 region: CASSLAGSPLYF. As DNA, the CDR3 is TGTGCCAGCAGCTTGGCCGGGAGCCCCCTGTATTTT.

This chain joins TRBV11-2 and TRBJ2-7, with 8 bases fitting TRBD1. The CDR3 length is 16 residues. Trimming removed 1 base from V and 5 bases from J; junction bases left unmatched: 10. CDR1 SGHAT and CDR2 FQNNGV come from the germline V gene. CDR3 residues: CASSLVRDRLVNEQYF. The DNA of the CDR3 is TGTGCCAGCAGCTTAGTTAGGGACAGGTTGGTCAACGAGCAGTACTTC.

Points on this clone: Other DNA sequences in the sample encode the same CDR3. The rearrangement uses TRBV20-1 and TRBJ2-7; D gene ambiguous. The CDR3 spans 11 residues. The germline V and J ends were trimmed by 1 base and 2 bases, with 3 bases remaining between them. Germline-derived CDR1 and CDR2 are DFQATT and SNEGSKA (reference sequence). The CDR3 region is CSARAPYEQYF. The CDR3 DNA follows: TGCAGTGCTAGAGCGCCCTACGAGCAGTACTTC.

Concerning this clone itself: A read error may account for a junction end that differs from germline. This chain links TRBV29-1 with TRBJ2-2; possibly TRBD2 for D (7 bases). Germline V CDR1 and CDR2: SQVTM, ANQGSEA. The CDR3 has 14 amino acids. The CDR3 sequence: CSVAGAAKTGELFF. CDR3 DNA sequence: TGCAGCGTGGCGGGGGCAGCGAAAACCGGGGAGCTGTTTTTT.

The gene calls are TRBV30 and TRBJ1-2; D not resolved. Germline V gene lookup returns CDR1 GTSNPN and CDR2 SVGIG (reference sequence). V was pared by 0 bases and J by 6 bases, with 17 bases between. CDR3 length: 15 residues. CDR3: CAWSVRDTHLDGYTF. The CDR3 region has the DNA TGTGCCTGGAGTGTACGCGACACTCACCTAGATGGCTACACCTTC.

The chain employs TRBV6-1 and TRBJ1-5; TRBD1 agrees at 8 bases. The CDR3 is 15 residues long. The junction had 2 bases not matched to a gene; V was cut back by 0 bases and J by 4 bases. Germline CDR1 MNHNS, CDR2 SASEGT. This CDR3 is CASSEAWTGNQPQHF. The CDR3 coding sequence is TGTGCCAGCAGTGAAGCCTGGACAGGGAATCAGCCCCAGCATTTT.

The chain has TRBV30 and TRBJ2-7, with TRBD2 matching 10 bases. CDR3 length: 13 residues. The V gene's germline CDR1 is GTSNPN and CDR2 SVGIG (reference sequence). Trimming at V came to 2 bases and at J to 3 bases, leaving 1 base not matched to a gene. The chain's CDR3 is CAWSSSGSYEQYF. CDR3 coding DNA: TGTGCCTGGAGTTCTAGCGGGAGCTACGAGCAGTACTTC.

V is TRBV11-2 and J is TRBJ2-5; D not certain. Trimming took off 5 bases at V and 1 base at J, with 14 bases between the two ends. CDR3 size: 15 residues. In germline, CDR1 is SGHAT, CDR2 FQNNGV. The CDR3 loop reads CASSATWGIQETQYF. The CDR3 DNA reads as TGTGCCAGCAGCGCAACTTGGGGTATCCAAGAGACCCAGTACTTC.

The V gene is TRBV9, the J gene TRBJ2-2, with D maybe TRBD2 (6 bases). CDR1 and CDR2 from the germline V gene are SGDLS and YYNGEE. V was cut by 0 bases and J by 4 bases, with 22 bases left in between. The CDR3 length is 19 residues. The CDR3 loop reads CASSVGIGAGRSGTGELFF. The CDR3 DNA sequence: TGTGCCAGCAGCGTAGGGATTGGAGCAGGGAGGTCGGGCACCGGGGAGCTGTTTTTT.

V gene TRBV27 combines with J gene TRBJ1-1, with D hard to call. This CDR3 contains 10 residues. V was shortened by 3 bases and J by 8 bases, with 4 bases between the two germline ends. Germline lookup yields CDR1 MNHEY and CDR2 SMNVEV (reference sequence). The CDR3 region is CASSFGEAFF. For the CDR3, the DNA is TGTGCCAGCAGTTTTGGGGAAGCTTTCTTT.

This chain links TRBV18 with TRBJ1-5; D is unresolved. Germline-derived CDR1 and CDR2 are KGHSH and LQKENI. The CDR3 length is 14 residues. V shed 3 bases and J shed 0 bases, with 6 bases lying between them. CDR3 bases: TGTGCCAGCTCACCGATGAATAGCAATCAGCCCCAGCATTTT. Translation: CASSPMNSNQPQHF.

Regarding this clone: Other DNA sequences in the same sample also yield this CDR3. The J gene is TRBJ2-1, the V gene TRBV15, with D possibly TRBD1 on 6 matching bases. Germline CDR1 reads LNHNV; CDR2 reads YYDKDF (reference sequence). CDR3 length: 13 amino acids. V was cut by 0 bases and J by 8 bases, with 8 bases left in between. For the CDR3, the DNA is TGTGCCACCAGCAGAGATCAGGGGTATGAGCAGTTCTTC. This sequence encodes CATSRDQGYEQFF.

The chain employs TRBV18 and TRBJ1-5; weak D call: TRBD1 (5 bases). The CDR3 runs to 18 residues. Germline V gene data show CDR1 as KGHSH and CDR2 as LQKENI. The V end was cut by 6 bases, the J end by 0 bases, with 21 bases between. The CDR3 sequence: CASSRIGAPGSSNQPQHF. The DNA of the CDR3 is TGTGCCAGCTCTCGCATTGGGGCGCCGGGGAGTAGCAATCAGCCCCAGCATTTT.

V usage is TRBV5-6 and J usage is TRBJ2-7, with 7 bases that match TRBD2. CDR3 size: 13 residues. CDR1 and CDR2 (germline): SGHDT, YYEEEE. With 2 bases clipped from V and 7 bases from J, the junction kept 6 bases outside the gene matches. The CDR3, as DNA: TGTGCCAGCAGCTTCGCCGGGAGGAATGAGCAGTACTTC. It codes for CASSFAGRNEQYF.

Note on this clone: Relative to the germline gene, one junction end is altered; a read error may explain this. CDR3 in DNA: TGTGCTAGCAGTTCCGGGACTTCAACACCGCAGTACTTC. Protein: CASSSGTSTPQYF. The chain uses TRBV7-7 and TRBJ2-7; D is perhaps TRBD2 (6 bases). Germline CDR1 SSHAT, CDR2 FNYEAQ (reference sequence). The CDR3 length is 13 residues.

The chain recombines TRBV11-3 with TRBJ2-2, with D tentatively TRBD2 (5 bases). This CDR3 contains 13 residues. Germline values: CDR1 SGHNT, CDR2 YENEEA. V gave up 5 bases and J gave up 4 bases, with 8 bases separating them. The CDR3 sequence: CASSGSPTGELFF. Written as DNA, the CDR3 is TGTGCCAGCAGCGGGAGCCCCACCGGGGAGCTGTTTTTT.